These T cell receptor beta chains were read from a single sample in a study of beta chain features in type 1 diabetes. Clones were sequenced by immunoSEQ multiplex PCR, and TCRdb holds only the in-frame ones, with some missing. The sample includes approximately 100,000 clones, 25% to 30% of them seen just once. Sample: central memory CD4+ T cells from blood. The receptors originated from a young woman with type 1 diabetes. CDR3s include the opening cysteine and the closing phenylalanine or tryptophan. The D gene is left open where the match is weak. Clone size is not always given. Where it is, it says once, few, many or a class for expanded clones.

D gene,clone size,J gene,V gene,CDR3 length,CDR3 protein,CDR3 DNA
NA,NA,TRBJ2-2,TRBV30,14,CAWSKNRNTGELFF,TGTGCCTGGAGTAAAAATAGGAACACCGGGGAGCTGTTTTTT
NA,NA,TRBJ1-1,TRBV6-5,14,CASSSGAASTEAFF,TGTGCCAGCAGCTCAGGGGCCGCTAGCACTGAAGCTTTCTTT
NA,NA,TRBJ2-5,TRBV10-2,17,CASSESPGTQEKETQYF,TGCGCCAGCAGTGAGTCTCCGGGGACACAGGAAAAAGAGACCCAGTACTTC
NA,NA,TRBJ1-5,TRBV19,12,CASRGVNQPQHF,TGTGCCAGTAGGGGCGTCAATCAGCCCCAGCATTTT
TRBD1,NA,TRBJ1-2,TRBV5-4,13,CASSWQGAGGYTF,TGTGCCAGCAGCTGGCAGGGGGCGGGGGGCTACACCTTC
TRBD1,NA,TRBJ1-5,TRBV6-5,13,CASRNRQGQPQHF,TGTGCCAGCAGAAACCGACAGGGCCAGCCCCAGCATTTT
TRBD1,NA,TRBJ1-1,TRBV30,12,CAWRYHRQGIAF,TGTGCCTGGAGATACCATAGACAGGGTATCGCATTT
NA,NA,TRBJ2-7,TRBV9,14,CASSVGQGGGGQYF,TGTGCCAGCAGCGTAGGACAGGGAGGTGGGGGGCAGTACTTC
NA,NA,TRBJ2-1,TRBV7-6,13,CASSLLSFGEQFF,TGTGCCAGCAGCTTACTAAGCTTCGGTGAGCAGTTCTTC
NA,NA,TRBJ1-2,TRBV7-9,11,CASSSDKRNTF,TGTGCCAGCAGCTCGGACAAAAGAAACACCTTC
NA,many,TRBJ2-3,TRBV6-5,13,CASKQTATDTQYF,TGTGCCAGCAAGCAGACAGCGACAGATACGCAGTATTTT
NA,NA,TRBJ1-3,TRBV19,14,CASRDTHSGNTIYF,TGTGCCAGTAGGGACACTCACTCTGGAAACACCATATATTTT
NA,NA,TRBJ2-7,TRBV6-1,15,CASSSDRDVTYEQYF,TGTGCCAGCAGTTCGGACAGAGACGTGACCTACGAGCAGTACTTC